This T cell receptor (beta chain) was found in a study of cytomegalovirus exposure and HLA in healthy donors (dated by TCRdb to the late 2010s). For context, the study as a whole: According to an earlier analysis of 587 of the donors, some 170 million T cells yielded roughly 110 million unique TCR beta sequences and approximately 300 Gb of sequence data. In the later analysis, no new phenotypic data were used to find candidate immune exposures; instead, reliance was placed on TCR beta sequences and their occurrence across donors. The study was designed to test whether signatures of past pathogen exposure could be identified by cataloging public T cell receptors. A later analysis re-analyzed previously published TCR beta repertoires from 500 to 700 donors and added high-resolution HLA genotyping to study TCR occurrence patterns. About five DR-DQ haplotypes were handled as single units for association and clustering because linkage in the cohort was strong. The study profiled the T cell repertoires of around 700 subjects by immunosequencing and related them to cytomegalovirus serostatus. Donor age, sex, ethnicity and CMV serostatus were compiled together with the repertoire data. Class I and class II HLA loci were covered by the typing at four-digit resolution. An earlier analysis of 587 of the donors applied high-throughput TCR beta sequencing to assess whether each TCR beta V gene segment acted as functional or pseudogenic. On average, about 200,000 unique TCR beta nucleotide sequences were sequenced per donor among about 400 genotyped donors of the cohort, with roughly 19% of those sequences being non-productive. High-throughput TCR immunosequencing, statistical association of individual TCRs with disease status, and machine learning were combined to predict cytomegalovirus infection status. Besides the first cohort of some 670 subjects, a separate validation cohort made up of roughly 130 different subjects was used. All discovery cohort repertoires had been generated using a single sequencing platform. Around 330 gigabases of sequencing data and around 85 million unique TCR sequences made up an early release that covered several hundred HLA-typed donors. The number of donors typed differed by locus, with 629-630 for A, B, C, DRB1 and DQB1, over 500 for DQA1, 600 to 610 for DPA1, and approximately 470 for DPB1. A later genetic analysis took genome-wide SNP genotypes for about three fifths of the roughly 700 donors and used that subset as a discovery cohort. Of the roughly 400 genotyped donors, less than 85% were placed in the genetic ancestry cluster associated with self-reported Caucasian donors. Here is what the overall study found, with its caveats: A later analysis reported that several top co-occurrence clusters appeared linked to parvovirus B19, influenza, CMV and Epstein-Barr virus. For the cohort, immune exposure information was limited to CMV serostatus. Because the 87-base-pair reads could not distinguish some IMGT-functional V segments, including TRBV6-2 and TRBV6-3, those segments were excluded. Linkage disequilibrium might explain the correlated functional status among segregating V segments, but an unknown experimental factor could not be excluded. Roughly uniform sequencing depth across donors was assumed in presence/absence analyses, although this assumption may not hold. The cohort was sequenced for TCR beta chains only, and without alpha or paired-chain data the features that could be detected were limited. According to a later genetic analysis, donors in an Asian-associated ancestry cluster had fewer N-insertions in productive TCRs than the roughly 670-donor mean. A further reported finding was that TCR beta sequences accurately predicted the HLA-A and HLA-B alleles for most subjects in the first cohort. The sequencing pipeline was judged likely to have produced a cluster of highly shared sequence variants as a technical artifact. The authors suggested that the approach could potentially be generalized to other disease states and immunological phenotypes. Because HLA typing was unavailable for some donors at each locus, only the typed subset was used in association tests. A total of roughly 160 TCR beta chains were listed by the study as associated with cytomegalovirus. V-gene and J-gene trimming of TCR beta chains was associated with a missense DCLRE1C variant in a later genetic analysis, and the association was replicated in an independent cohort. According to a later analysis, most CMV-associated TCR beta chains appeared to be HLA-restricted, and the HLA associations seemed to be driven largely by CMV exposure. The classifier was reported to diagnose cytomegalovirus status with high specificity and sensitivity in both the original cohort and the validation cohort. A later analysis found that TCR association rates varied across HLA loci, with DRB1 alleles showing the most associated TCRs and HLA-C alleles the fewest. When HLA alleles, especially DR and DQ, strongly co-occurred, attributing TCR associations to individual alleles was difficult. A few of the identified cytomegalovirus-associated TCR beta chains were confirmed in vitro to be specific for cytomegalovirus antigens. Because counts were too low, about 18 rarely observed V segments, including chromosome 9 orphons, were excluded from the earlier analysis of roughly 580 of the donors. While some public TCRs were present in many individuals, most TCR sequences turned up only very rarely across donors. In a later analysis, HLA-associated TCR beta chains were found to be more clonally expanded and to have lower generation probabilities than equally common non-associated chains. At a false discovery rate of 0.05, a later analysis linked fewer than 20,000 TCR beta sequences to specific HLA alleles. In an earlier analysis of approximately 590 of the donors, most TCR beta V segments appeared in productive rearrangements about 90% or about 30% of the time, broadly matching IMGT annotations.

Preparation of the library involved the immunoSEQ multiplex PCR assay. The multiplex PCR relied on a mix of 60 forward primers for TCR Vbeta segments and 13 reverse primers for TCR Jbeta segments. The CDR3 region of rearranged TCR beta genes was amplified from genomic DNA by a multiplex PCR assay. The amplified TCR beta libraries were sequenced on the Illumina HiSeq System as 87-base-pair reads. As for the original processing: A later analysis counted about 80 million unique TCR beta chains across the 640 or so repertoires, and approximately 11 million of these chains were shared by at least two donors. A nearest-neighbor algorithm error-corrected the raw reads and collapsed the reads into unique sequences, merging closely related sequences to remove PCR and sequencing errors. To assign V, D and J gene segments, CDR3 sequences were aligned to IMGT reference sequences. For a sequence to be retained, a match of at least six nucleotides was required to both a V gene segment and a J gene segment. Rearrangements were called productive when the CDR3 lacked stop codons and stayed in frame with V and J; all others were non-productive. CDR3 was defined according to IMGT convention as the region running from the second conserved V-encoded cysteine to the conserved J-encoded phenylalanine. In an earlier analysis of around 600 of the donors, sequences lacking an unambiguous match to a single V gene segment were excluded. An earlier analysis of a few hundred of the donors classified V segments as functional when productive rearrangements were above 56.7% and as segregating when the standard deviation between donors was above 5%. A statistical classification framework was built for diagnosing cytomegalovirus status from the catalog of TCR beta chain sequences. In a later analysis, V and J genes were assigned by comparing TCR nucleotide sequences against IMGT/GENE-DB human TR gene sequences. Using the TCRdist pipeline, a later analysis assigned CDR3 sequences along with most-parsimonious VDJ recombination scenarios. In a later analysis, each TCR beta chain was defined by its CDR3 amino acid sequence together with its V-gene family, and reads without a unique V-gene family were excluded. In a later analysis, 550 to 650 highly shared, low-generation-probability nucleotide sequences were removed to address suspected cross-contamination and a sequencing artifact. In a later analysis, a clonal expansion index for each public chain was calculated from normalized within-repertoire ranks of inferred template counts. A later analysis computed generation probabilities with a VDJ recombination model fitted to out-of-frame rearrangements, and checked the results against IGoR. In a later analysis, TCR-TCR, TCR-HLA and TCR-CMV co-occurrence was scored with hypergeometric tests, and a repertoire-size bias correction was applied to TCR pairs. To estimate false discovery rates, a later analysis permuted the HLA or CMV assignments 20 times. In a later analysis, co-occurring TCRs were grouped using DBSCAN, and TCRdist sequence similarity was added for clustering within HLA-allele-positive subsets. Repertoires with fewer than 30,000 or more than 120,000 public chains, plus five repertoires with anomalous nucleotide sharing, were excluded from co-occurrence clustering. The table was pulled from immuneACCESS by TCRdb, which kept in-frame rearrangements only. Such tables lose some clones; where checked, under half of the loss comes from unresolved V genes, and the rest has no known cause. V, J and clone size derive from that table, while D and trimming were established from the DNA sequence. A total of under 200,000 clones appear in this sample, 82% of them only once. Over 1.2% of the sample belongs to the ten largest clones.

The cohort was made up of 666 healthy bone marrow donors. At the time of sampling, all cohort members were nominally healthy, though unrecorded immune exposures were likely present. The donor tested CMV seropositive and was one of the 289 seropositive cohort members. A peripheral blood sample was collected from each donor, and TCR beta sequencing was performed on peripheral blood mononuclear cells. The Qiagen DNeasy Blood Extraction Kit was used to extract genomic DNA from the blood cell samples. The CDR3 goes from the cysteine to the phenylalanine over 13 residues. The retained sequence is limited to the CDR3, 39 bases, with the frame set at the first base. The germline ends are 13 bases apart after V is trimmed by 4 bases and J by 7 bases. The germline V gene sets CDR1 to SGHTA and CDR2 to FQGNSA. Remarks on this clone: Which antigen it targets is not known. Per-base qualities were not stored, and no clone one base away is much larger.

The receptor's source is a girl aged 5-17 years in good health and CMV-seropositive. The sample consisted of PBMCs. The chain uses TRBV7-2 and TRBJ1-2, and the D gene may be TRBD1, 5 bases matching. The DNA reads TGTGCCAGCAGCTGGGCCGGGGGGGGTGGCTACACCTTC. Its protein is CASSWAGGGGYTF. The entire variable domain, with the stretches around the CDR3 drawn from the reference TRBV7-2 and TRBJ1-2 proteins, is GAGVSQSPSNKVTEKGKDVELRCDPISGHTALYWYRQSLGQGLEFLIYFQGNSAPDKSGLPSDRFSAERTGGSVSTLTIQRTQQEDSAVYLCASSWAGGGGYTFGSGTRLTVV.